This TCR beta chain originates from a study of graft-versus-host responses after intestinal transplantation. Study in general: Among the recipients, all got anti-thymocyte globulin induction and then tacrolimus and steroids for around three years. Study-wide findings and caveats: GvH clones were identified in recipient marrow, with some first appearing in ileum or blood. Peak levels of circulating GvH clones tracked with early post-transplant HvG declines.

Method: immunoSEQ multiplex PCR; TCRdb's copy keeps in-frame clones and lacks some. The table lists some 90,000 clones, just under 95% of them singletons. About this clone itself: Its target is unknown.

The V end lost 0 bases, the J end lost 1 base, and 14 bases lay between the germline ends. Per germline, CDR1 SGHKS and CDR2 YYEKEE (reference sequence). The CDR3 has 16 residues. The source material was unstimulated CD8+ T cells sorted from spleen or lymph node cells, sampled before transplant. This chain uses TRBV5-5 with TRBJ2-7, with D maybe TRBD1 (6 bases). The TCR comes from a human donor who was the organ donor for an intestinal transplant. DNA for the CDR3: TGTGCCAGCAGCTTGGATCCAACAGGGTTTTCCTACGAGCAGTACTTC. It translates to CASSLDPTGFSYEQYF.